The entry below gives a single T cell receptor beta chain sequence along with its context. Its antigen is as yet unknown. The record originates from a study of shared clonotypes between healthy human individuals. Unmatched junction bases numbered 8, after V lost 6 bases and J lost 5 bases. The CDR3 covers 14 residues. CDR1 SNHLY and CDR2 FYNNEI come from the germline V gene. Only in-frame clones appear in the TCRdb table, and some are missing; sequencing was by immunoSEQ multiplex PCR. The sample records some 1,600,000 clones, 95% to 99% being singletons. Whole-study results and caveats: Naive CD4 clonotypes overlapped across a few donors at approximately 5.3%.

Material: naive CD4+ T cells sorted from blood. The subset: CD45RA+ positively selected. The clonotype was recovered from a man aged 25 to 40 in good health. This chain uses TRBV2 with TRBJ2-3, with TRBD2 identical over 7 bases. This CDR3 reads CASRPTSAGDTQYF. CDR3 nucleotides: TGTGCCAGCAGACCTACTAGCGCCGGAGATACGCAGTATTTT.